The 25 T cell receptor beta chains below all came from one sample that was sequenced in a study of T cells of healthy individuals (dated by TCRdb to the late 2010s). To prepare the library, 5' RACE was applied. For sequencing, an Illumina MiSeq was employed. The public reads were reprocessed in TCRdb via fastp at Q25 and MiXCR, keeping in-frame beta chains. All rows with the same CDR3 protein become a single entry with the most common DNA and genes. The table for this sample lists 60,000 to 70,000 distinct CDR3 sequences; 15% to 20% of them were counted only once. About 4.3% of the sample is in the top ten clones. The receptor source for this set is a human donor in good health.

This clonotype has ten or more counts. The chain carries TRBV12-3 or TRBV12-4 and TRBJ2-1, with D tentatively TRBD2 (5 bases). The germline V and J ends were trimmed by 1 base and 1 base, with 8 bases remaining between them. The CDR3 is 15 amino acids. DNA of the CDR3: TGTGCCAGCAGTTTAGGGTGGGAGTCCTACAATGAGCAGTTCTTC. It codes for CASSLGWESYNEQFF.

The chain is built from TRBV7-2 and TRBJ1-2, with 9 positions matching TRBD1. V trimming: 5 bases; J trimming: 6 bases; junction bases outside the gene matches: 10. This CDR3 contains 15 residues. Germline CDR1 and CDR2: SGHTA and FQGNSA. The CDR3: CASSQYQTGGNGYTF. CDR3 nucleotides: TGTGCCAGCAGCCAATACCAGACAGGGGGGAATGGCTACACCTTC.

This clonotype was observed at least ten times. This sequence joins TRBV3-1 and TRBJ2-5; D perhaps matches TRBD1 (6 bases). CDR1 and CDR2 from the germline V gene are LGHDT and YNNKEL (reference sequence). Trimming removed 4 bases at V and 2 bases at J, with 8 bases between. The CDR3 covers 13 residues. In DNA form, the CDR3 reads TGTGCCAGCAGCCTCGGACAGCAAGAGACCCAGTACTTC. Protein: CASSLGQQETQYF.

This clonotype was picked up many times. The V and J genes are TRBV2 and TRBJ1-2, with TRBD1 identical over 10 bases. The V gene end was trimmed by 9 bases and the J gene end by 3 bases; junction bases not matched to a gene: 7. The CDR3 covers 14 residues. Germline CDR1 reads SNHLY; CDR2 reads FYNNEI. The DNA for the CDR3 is TGTGCCAGGGGGACAGGGGACAAGTACTATGGCTACACCTTC. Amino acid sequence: CARGTGDKYYGYTF.

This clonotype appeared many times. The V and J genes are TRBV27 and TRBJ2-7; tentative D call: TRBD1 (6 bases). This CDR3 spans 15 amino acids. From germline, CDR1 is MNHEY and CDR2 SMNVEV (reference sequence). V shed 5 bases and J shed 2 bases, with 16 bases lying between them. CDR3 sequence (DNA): TGTGCCAGCAGTCAAAAGGGACACCAACCCTACGAGCAGTACTTC. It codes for CASSQKGHQPYEQYF.

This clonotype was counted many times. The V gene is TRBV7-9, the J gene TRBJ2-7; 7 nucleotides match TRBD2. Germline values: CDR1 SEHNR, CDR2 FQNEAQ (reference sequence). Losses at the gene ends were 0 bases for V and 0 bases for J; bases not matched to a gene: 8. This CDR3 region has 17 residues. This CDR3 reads CASSLAGSGLSSYEQYF. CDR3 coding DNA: TGTGCCAGCAGCTTAGCAGGTAGCGGGCTCAGCTCCTACGAGCAGTACTTC.

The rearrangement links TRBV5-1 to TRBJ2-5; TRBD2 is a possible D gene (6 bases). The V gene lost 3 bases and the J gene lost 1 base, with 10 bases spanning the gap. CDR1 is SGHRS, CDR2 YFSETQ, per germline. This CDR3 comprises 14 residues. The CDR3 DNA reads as TGCGCCAGCAGCTGGGGACTTATCCAAGAGACCCAGTACTTC. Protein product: CASSWGLIQETQYF.

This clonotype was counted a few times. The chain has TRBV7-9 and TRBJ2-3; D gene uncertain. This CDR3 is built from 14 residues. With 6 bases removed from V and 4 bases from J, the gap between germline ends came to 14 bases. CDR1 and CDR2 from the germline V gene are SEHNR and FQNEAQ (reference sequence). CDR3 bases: TGTGCCAGCAGTCCCCTTGGTGTTGCAGATACGCAGTATTTT. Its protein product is CASSPLGVADTQYF. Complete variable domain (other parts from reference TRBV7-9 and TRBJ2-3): DTGVSQNPRHKITKRGQNVTFRCDPISEHNRLYWYRQTLGQGPEFLTYFQNEAQLEKSRLLSDRFSAERPKGSFSTLEIQRTEQGDSAMYLCASSPLGVADTQYFGPGTRLTVL.

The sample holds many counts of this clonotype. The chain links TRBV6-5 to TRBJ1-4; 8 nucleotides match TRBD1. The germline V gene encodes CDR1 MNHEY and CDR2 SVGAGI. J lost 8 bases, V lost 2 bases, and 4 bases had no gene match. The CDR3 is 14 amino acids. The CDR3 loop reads CASSYLTGVEKLFF. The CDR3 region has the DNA TGTGCCAGCAGTTACCTGACAGGGGTGGAAAAACTGTTTTTT.

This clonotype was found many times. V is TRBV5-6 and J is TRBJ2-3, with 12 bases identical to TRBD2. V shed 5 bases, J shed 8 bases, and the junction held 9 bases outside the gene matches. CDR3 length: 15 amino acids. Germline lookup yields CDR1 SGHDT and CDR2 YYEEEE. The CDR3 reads CASSYLAGGPGTQYF. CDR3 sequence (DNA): TGTGCCAGCAGTTATCTAGCGGGAGGGCCGGGTACGCAGTATTTT.

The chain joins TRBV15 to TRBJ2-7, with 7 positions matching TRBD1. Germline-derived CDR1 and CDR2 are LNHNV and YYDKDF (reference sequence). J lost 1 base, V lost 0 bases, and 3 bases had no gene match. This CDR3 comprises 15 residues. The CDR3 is CATSRDGTASYEQYF. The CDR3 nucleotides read TGTGCCACCAGCAGAGATGGGACAGCTTCCTACGAGCAGTACTTC. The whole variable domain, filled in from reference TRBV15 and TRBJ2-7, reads DAMVIQNPRYQVTQFGKPVTLSCSQTLNHNVMYWYQQKSSQAPKLLFHYYDKDFNNEADTPDNFQSRRPNTSFCFLDIRSPGLGDTAMYLCATSRDGTASYEQYFGPGTRLTVT.

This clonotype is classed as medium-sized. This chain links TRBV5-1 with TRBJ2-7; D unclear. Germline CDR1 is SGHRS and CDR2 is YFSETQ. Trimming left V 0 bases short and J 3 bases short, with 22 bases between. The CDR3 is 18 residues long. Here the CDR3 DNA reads TGCGCCAGCAGCTTGGAAAACTTAGGTCGCAGCTTCGACTACGAGCAGTACTTC. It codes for CASSLENLGRSFDYEQYF.

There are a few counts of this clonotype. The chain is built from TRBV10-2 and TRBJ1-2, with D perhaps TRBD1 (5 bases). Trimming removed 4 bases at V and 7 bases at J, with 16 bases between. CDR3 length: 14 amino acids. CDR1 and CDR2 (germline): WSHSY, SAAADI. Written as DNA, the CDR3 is TGCGCCAGCAGTGTGACAGACGCCCTTGGTGGCTACACCTTC. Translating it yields CASSVTDALGGYTF.

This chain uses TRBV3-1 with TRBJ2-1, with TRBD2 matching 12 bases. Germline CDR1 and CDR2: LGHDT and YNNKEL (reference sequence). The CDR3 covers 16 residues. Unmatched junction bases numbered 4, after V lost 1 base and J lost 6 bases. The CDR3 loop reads CASSQVALAGGNEQFF. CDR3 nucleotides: TGTGCCAGCAGCCAAGTGGCACTAGCGGGGGGCAATGAGCAGTTCTTC.

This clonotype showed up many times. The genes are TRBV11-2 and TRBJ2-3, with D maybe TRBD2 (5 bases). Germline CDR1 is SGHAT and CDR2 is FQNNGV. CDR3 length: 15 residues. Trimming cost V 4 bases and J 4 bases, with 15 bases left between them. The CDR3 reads CASSSSRLTADTQYF. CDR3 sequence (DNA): TGTGCCAGCAGCTCCTCGAGACTAACAGCAGATACGCAGTATTTT.

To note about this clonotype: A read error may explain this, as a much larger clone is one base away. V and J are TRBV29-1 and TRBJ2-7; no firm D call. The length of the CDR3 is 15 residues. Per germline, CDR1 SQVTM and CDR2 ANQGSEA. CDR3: CSAETPRDMAYEQYF. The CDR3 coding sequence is TGCAGCGCTGAAACGCCCCGCGATATGGCCTACGAGCAGTACTTC.

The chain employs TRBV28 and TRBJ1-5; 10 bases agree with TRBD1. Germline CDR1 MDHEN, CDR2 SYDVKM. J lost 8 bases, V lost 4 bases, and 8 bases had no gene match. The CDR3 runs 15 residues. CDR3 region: CASSSPGQGLEPQHF. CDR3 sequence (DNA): TGTGCCAGCAGTTCACCGGGACAGGGGCTGGAGCCCCAGCATTTT.

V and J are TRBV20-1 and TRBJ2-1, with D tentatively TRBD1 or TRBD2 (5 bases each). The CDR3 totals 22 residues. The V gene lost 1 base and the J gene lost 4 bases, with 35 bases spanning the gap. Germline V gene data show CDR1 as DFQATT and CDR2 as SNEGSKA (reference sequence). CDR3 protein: CSARARGPRASDLYAFYNEQFF. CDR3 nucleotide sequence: TGCAGTGCTAGAGCAAGGGGACCAAGGGCTTCAGATCTTTACGCCTTTTACAATGAGCAGTTCTTC.

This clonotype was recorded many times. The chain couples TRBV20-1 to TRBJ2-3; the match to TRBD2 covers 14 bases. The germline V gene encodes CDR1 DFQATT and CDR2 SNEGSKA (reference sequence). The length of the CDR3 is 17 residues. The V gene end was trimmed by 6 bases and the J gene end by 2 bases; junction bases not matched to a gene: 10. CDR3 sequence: CSAPGLAGAPYTDTQYF. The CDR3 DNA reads TGCAGTGCCCCGGGACTAGCGGGAGCCCCTTACACAGATACGCAGTATTTT.

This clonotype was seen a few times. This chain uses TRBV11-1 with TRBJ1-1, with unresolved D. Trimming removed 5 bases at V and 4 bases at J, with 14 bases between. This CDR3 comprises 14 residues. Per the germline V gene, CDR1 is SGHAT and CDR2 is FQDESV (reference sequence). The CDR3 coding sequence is TGTGCCAGCAGCCCCGGGTCCTCTTCCACTGAAGCTTTCTTT. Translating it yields CASSPGSSSTEAFF.

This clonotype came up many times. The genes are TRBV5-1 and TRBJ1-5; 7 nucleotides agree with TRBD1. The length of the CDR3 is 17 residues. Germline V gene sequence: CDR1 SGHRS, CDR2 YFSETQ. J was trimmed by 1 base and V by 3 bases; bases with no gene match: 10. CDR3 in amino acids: CASSWTRTGLSNQPQHF. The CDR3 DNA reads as TGCGCCAGCAGCTGGACCAGGACAGGCTTAAGCAATCAGCCCCAGCATTTT.

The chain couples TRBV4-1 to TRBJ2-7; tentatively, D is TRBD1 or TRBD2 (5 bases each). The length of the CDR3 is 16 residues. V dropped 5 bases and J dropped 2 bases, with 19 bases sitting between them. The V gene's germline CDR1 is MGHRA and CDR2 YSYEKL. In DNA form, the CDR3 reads TGCGCCAGCAGCAGAGAGGGTTGGGGCAGAACCTACGAGCAGTACTTC. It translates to CASSREGWGRTYEQYF.

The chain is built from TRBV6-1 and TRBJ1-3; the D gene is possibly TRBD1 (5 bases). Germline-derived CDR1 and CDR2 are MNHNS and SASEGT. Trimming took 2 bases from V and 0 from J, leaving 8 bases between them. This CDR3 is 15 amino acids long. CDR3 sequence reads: CASSERRGSGNTIYF. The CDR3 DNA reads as TGTGCCAGCAGTGAAAGGAGGGGCTCTGGAAACACCATATATTTT.

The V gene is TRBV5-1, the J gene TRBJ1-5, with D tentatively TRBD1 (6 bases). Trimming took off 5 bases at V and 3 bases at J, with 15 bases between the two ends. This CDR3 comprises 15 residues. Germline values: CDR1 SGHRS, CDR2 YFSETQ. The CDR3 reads CASRPTGSSNQPQHF. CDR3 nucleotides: TGCGCCAGCAGACCAACAGGGTCGTCCAATCAGCCCCAGCATTTT. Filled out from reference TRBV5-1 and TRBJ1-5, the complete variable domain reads KAGVTQTPRYLIKTRGQQVTLSCSPISGHRSVSWYQQTPGQGLQFLFEYFSETQRNKGNFPGRFSGRQFSNSRSEMNVSTLELGDSALYLCASRPTGSSNQPQHFGDGTRLSIL.

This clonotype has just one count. DNA of the CDR3: TGCAGTGCTAGGGGACAGGGCACCGGGGAGCTGTTTTTT. Its translation is CSARGQGTGELFF. The rearrangement joins TRBV20-1 to TRBJ2-2, with 9 positions matching TRBD1. The CDR3 consists of 13 residues. Trimming cost V 3 bases and J 4 bases; bases outside gene matches: 0. Germline loops: CDR1 DFQATT, CDR2 SNEGSKA (reference sequence).